This TCR beta chain was retrieved from a study of T cells after yellow fever vaccination. This clonotype was detected only a few times. MiXCR, run by TCRdb on the 5' RACE reads, gives a single entry per CDR3 protein. The repertoire holds a few hundred thousand distinct CDR3 sequences, with less than 20% as singletons. V was pared by 8 bases and J by 5 bases, with 16 bases between. This CDR3 contains 14 residues. The J gene is TRBJ1-5, the V gene TRBV12-3 or TRBV12-4; D might be TRBD1 (5 bases). This sample comprised PBMCs, obtained about 5 days after the first yellow fever vaccination. The TCR was taken from a young man who received the YFV17D yellow fever vaccine. DNA for the CDR3: TGTGCCAGCGGAAGAGGGGTGTGGGATCAGCCCCAGCATTTT. Protein product: CASGRGVWDQPQHF.